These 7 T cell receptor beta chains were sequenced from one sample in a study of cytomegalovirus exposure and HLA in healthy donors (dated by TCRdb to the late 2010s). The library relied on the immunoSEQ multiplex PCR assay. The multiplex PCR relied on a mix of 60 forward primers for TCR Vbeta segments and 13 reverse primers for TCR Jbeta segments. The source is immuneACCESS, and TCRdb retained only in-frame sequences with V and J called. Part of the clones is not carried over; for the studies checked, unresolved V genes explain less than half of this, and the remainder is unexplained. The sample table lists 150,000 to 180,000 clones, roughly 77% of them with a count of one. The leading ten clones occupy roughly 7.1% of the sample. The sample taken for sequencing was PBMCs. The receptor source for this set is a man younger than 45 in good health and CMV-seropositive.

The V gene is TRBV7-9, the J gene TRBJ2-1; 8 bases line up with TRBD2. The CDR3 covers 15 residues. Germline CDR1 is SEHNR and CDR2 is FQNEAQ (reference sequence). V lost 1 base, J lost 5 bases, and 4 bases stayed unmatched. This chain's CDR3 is CASSLDGRGDNEQFF. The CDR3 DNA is TGTGCCAGCAGCTTAGACGGGAGGGGTGACAATGAGCAGTTCTTC.

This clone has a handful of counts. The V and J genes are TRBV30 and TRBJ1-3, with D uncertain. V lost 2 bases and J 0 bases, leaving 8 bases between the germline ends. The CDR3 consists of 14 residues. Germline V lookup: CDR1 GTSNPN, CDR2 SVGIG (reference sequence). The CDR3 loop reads CAWSRGTSGNTIYF. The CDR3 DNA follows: TGTGCCTGGAGTCGCGGTACCTCTGGAAACACCATATATTTT.

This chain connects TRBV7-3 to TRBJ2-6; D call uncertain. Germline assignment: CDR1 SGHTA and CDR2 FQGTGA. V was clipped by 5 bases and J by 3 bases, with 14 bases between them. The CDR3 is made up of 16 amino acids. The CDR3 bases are TGTGCCAGCAGCCCCTCTCGAACGCGTGGGGCCAACGTCCTGACTTTC. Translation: CASSPSRTRGANVLTF. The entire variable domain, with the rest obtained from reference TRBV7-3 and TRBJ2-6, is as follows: GAGVSQTPSNKVTEKGKYVELRCDPISGHTALYWYRQSLGQGPEFLIYFQGTGAADDSGLPNDRFFAVRPEGSVSTLKIQRTERGDSAVYLCASSPSRTRGANVLTFGAGSRLTVL.

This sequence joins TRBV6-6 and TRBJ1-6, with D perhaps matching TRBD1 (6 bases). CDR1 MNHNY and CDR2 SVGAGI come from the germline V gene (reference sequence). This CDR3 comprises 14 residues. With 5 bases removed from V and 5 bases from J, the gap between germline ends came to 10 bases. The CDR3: CASSTGQDNSPLHF. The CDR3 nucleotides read TGTGCCAGCAGTACAGGGCAGGATAATTCACCCCTCCACTTT.

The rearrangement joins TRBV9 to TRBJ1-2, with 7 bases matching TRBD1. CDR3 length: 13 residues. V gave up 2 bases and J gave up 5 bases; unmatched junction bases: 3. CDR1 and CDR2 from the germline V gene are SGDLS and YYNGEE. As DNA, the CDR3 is TGTGCCAGCAGCGTTGGGACAGATTATGGCTACACCTTC. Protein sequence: CASSVGTDYGYTF.

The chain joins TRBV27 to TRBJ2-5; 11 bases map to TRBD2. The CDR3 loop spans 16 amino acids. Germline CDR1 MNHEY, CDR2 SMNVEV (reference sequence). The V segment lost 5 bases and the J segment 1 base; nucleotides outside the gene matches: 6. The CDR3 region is CASSTQGTSGQETQYF. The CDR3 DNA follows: TGTGCCAGCAGTACCCAGGGGACTAGCGGCCAAGAGACCCAGTACTTC.

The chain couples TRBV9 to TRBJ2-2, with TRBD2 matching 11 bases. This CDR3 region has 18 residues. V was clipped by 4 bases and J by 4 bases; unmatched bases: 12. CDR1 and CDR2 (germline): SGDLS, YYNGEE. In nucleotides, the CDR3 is TGTGCCAGCAGCCTAGGGGGTATAGCGGGGGGGATCACCGGGGAGCTGTTTTTT. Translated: CASSLGGIAGGITGELFF.